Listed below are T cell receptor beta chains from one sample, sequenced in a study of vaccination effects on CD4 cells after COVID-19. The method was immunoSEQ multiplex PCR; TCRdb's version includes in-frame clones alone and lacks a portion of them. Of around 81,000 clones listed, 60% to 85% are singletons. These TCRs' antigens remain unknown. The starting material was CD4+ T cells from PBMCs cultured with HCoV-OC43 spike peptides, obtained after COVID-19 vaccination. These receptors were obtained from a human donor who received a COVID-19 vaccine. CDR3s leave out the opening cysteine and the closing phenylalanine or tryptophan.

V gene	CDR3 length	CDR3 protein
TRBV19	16	ASSLKTGAPYSNQPQH
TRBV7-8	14	ASSLGGGTGRSEQF
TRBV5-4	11	ASSPSGGVGYT
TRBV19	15	ASSIAGTRTRNEKLF
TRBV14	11	ASSATHTTEAF
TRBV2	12	ASSVAGRNYGYT
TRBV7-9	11	ASSLASGNTIY
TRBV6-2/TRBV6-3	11	ASSADRNTEAF
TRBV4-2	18	ASSGNGQGSTSGGQETQY
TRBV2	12	ASSQNRGFQPQH
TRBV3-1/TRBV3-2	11	ASSRGVDTEAF
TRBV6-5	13	ASSTRPGDTGELF
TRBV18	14	ASSTGYSSYNSPLH
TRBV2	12	ASRRTGNSGELF
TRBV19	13	ASSPGRPNTGELF